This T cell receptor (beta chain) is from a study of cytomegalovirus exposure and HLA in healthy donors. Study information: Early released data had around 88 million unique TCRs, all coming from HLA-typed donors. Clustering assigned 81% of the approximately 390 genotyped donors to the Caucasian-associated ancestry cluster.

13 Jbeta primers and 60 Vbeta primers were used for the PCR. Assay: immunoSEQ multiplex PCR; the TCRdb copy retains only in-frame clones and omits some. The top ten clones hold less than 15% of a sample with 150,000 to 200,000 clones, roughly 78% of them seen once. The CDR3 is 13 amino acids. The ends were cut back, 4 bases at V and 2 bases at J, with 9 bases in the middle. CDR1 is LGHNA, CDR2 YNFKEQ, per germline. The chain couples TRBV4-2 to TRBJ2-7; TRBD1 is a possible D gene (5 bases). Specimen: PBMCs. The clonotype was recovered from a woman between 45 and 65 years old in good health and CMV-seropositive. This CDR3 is CASSPTVTYEQYF. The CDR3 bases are TGTGCCAGCAGCCCGACAGTAACCTACGAGCAGTACTTC.